The clone carrying this T cell receptor beta chain was counted many times. Germline and junction disagree at one end, which may indicate a read error. Building the TCR beta libraries relied on iRepertoire HTBI primers, and CDR3 regions underwent Arm-PCR. Each CDR3 protein is one row after TCRdb ran MiXCR on the multiplex PCR reads. This sample yields approximately 460,000 distinct CDR3 sequences, of which less than 20% are seen a single time; about 10% belongs to the top ten. The germline V gene encodes CDR1 SGHRS and CDR2 YFSETQ. This CDR3 has 16 amino acids. The sample originates from a study of regulatory T cells in long-lasting Graves disease. The time point: newly diagnosed GD, antithyroid drugs for less than 3 months. PBMCs provided the RNA from which the TCR library was made. This sample also belongs to another study, concerning T cells in Graves' hyperthyroidism and ophthalmopathy.

Sequenced material: peripheral blood mononuclear cells (PBMCs), taken at new diagnosis, from a patient treated with antithyroid drugs. This TCR came from a woman aged 25-40 years with Graves disease. The chain links TRBV5-1 to TRBJ2-3, with 15 positions matching TRBD2. The CDR3 spells CASSSGLAGGADTQYF. DNA of the CDR3: TGTGCCAGCAGTTCGGGACTAGCGGGAGGTGCAGATACGCAGTATTTT. Combining the CDR3 with reference TRBV5-1 and TRBJ2-3 gives the whole variable domain KAGVTQTPRYLIKTRGQQVTLSCSPISGHRSVSWYQQTPGQGLQFLFEYFSETQRNKGNFPGRFSGRQFSNSRSEMNVSTLELGDSALYLCASSSGLAGGADTQYFGPGTRLTVL.